This TCR beta chain came from a study of cytomegalovirus exposure and HLA in healthy donors. This clone was counted between two and nine times. Its antigen remains unknown. The PCR made use of 60 Vbeta and 13 Jbeta primers. Some clones are missing from TCRdb's copy, which holds only in-frame ones; the method was immunoSEQ multiplex PCR. The sample has roughly 100,000 clones; 75% to 90% are singletons. Whole-study findings and limits: One variant, a missense change in DCLRE1C, was linked in a later analysis to TCR beta V- and J-gene trimming.

Trimming took 4 bases from V and 10 from J, leaving 15 bases between them. Germline V CDR1 and CDR2: SGHKS, YYEKEE (reference sequence). The CDR3 runs 13 residues. The sample comprised PBMCs. V and J are TRBV5-5 and TRBJ2-1; a weak D match, TRBD1 (6 bases). The sequence was obtained from a man aged 25-45 years in good health and CMV-seropositive. The CDR3 DNA is TGTGCCAGCAGCCCCGAACAGGGTTTAGAGCAGTTCTTC. The encoded protein is CASSPEQGLEQFF.